This note documents a single TCR beta chain sequence. The data belong to a study of control samples from healthy donors and cancer patients. Sequencing was performed with immunoSEQ multiplex PCR; in TCRdb, only in-frame clones are kept and a portion is missing. Among about 98,000 clones listed, 70% to 80% were seen once. The CDR3 loop spans 14 amino acids. The V and J ends lost 3 bases and 4 bases respectively, with 12 bases between them. Looked up from germline, CDR1 is SGHRS and CDR2 is YFSETQ. This chain joins TRBV5-1 and TRBJ2-3; D uncertain. The clonotype was recovered from a woman younger than 45 in good health. The specimen was blood. In DNA form, the CDR3 reads TGCGCCAGCAGCTCCAACCAGTTTCCAGATACGCAGTATTTT. Its translation is CASSSNQFPDTQYF.